The 23 T cell receptor beta chains listed next were all sequenced from one sample in a study of cytomegalovirus exposure and HLA in healthy donors (dated by TCRdb to 2016 to 2017). Library construction relied on the immunoSEQ multiplex PCR assay. A mixture of 60 forward primers for TCR Vbeta segments and 13 reverse primers for TCR Jbeta segments was used in the multiplex PCR. TCRdb mirrors the immuneACCESS table, restricted to in-frame sequences. Some clones are absent from its copies; in checked studies, under half trace to an unresolved V gene, and the reason for the others is unknown. The sample table shows more than 95,000 clones, and 64% are seen once. Jointly, the top ten make up more than 2.5% of the sample. The sample comprised PBMCs. The receptors here all came from a man in his 60s in good health and CMV-seronegative.

V is TRBV7-9 and J is TRBJ2-3; a possible D gene is TRBD2 (5 bases). Looked up from germline, CDR1 is SEHNR and CDR2 is FQNEAQ (reference sequence). This CDR3 is 14 amino acids long. V lost 5 bases, J lost 4 bases, and 13 bases lay in between. The DNA of the CDR3 is TGTGCCAGCAGCCCGGGGTCTGGACCAGATACGCAGTATTTT. This translates into CASSPGSGPDTQYF.

This sequence joins TRBV6-1 and TRBJ1-2; tentatively, D is TRBD1 (6 bases). With 6 bases removed from V and 4 bases from J, the gap between germline ends came to 15 bases. CDR3 length: 14 amino acids. The V gene's germline CDR1 is MNHNS and CDR2 SASEGT. The CDR3 sequence: CASSRDKWSYGYTF. CDR3 sequence (DNA): TGTGCCAGCAGCCGGGACAAATGGTCCTATGGCTACACCTTC.

J is TRBJ2-5 and V is TRBV19; weak D call: TRBD2 (6 bases). This CDR3 has 14 amino acids. Germline V gene lookup returns CDR1 LNHDA and CDR2 SQIVND (reference sequence). Trimming stripped 2 bases from V and 5 bases from J, with 12 bases between. CDR3 DNA: TGTGCCAGTAGTATACCGGGAGCTTGGGAGACCCAGTACTTC. This gives the protein CASSIPGAWETQYF.

The rearrangement uses TRBV27 and TRBJ2-4; tentatively, D is TRBD2 (6 bases). The CDR3 is 15 amino acids. V lost 3 bases, J lost 1 base, and 10 bases lay in between. Germline loops: CDR1 MNHEY, CDR2 SMNVEV (reference sequence). CDR3 coding DNA: TGTGCCAGCAGTTTGGGCGGGAAGGCCAAAAACATTCAGTACTTC. As protein: CASSLGGKAKNIQYF.

This chain joins TRBV5-5 and TRBJ1-6; D remains unclear. V lost 1 base and J lost 7, with 3 bases in between. The CDR3 has 12 residues. Germline lookup yields CDR1 SGHKS and CDR2 YYEKEE (reference sequence). CDR3 nucleotide sequence: TGTGCCAGCAGCTTGTCGAATTCACCCCTCCACTTT. This translates into CASSLSNSPLHF.

This clone was counted a single time. The CDR3 DNA reads TGTGCCAGCAGTCTAGGCGGGACAGGGGGCGAAAAACTGTTTTTT. It codes for CASSLGGTGGEKLFF. The J gene is TRBJ1-4, the V gene TRBV28; TRBD1 matches at 12 bases. The CDR3 totals 15 residues. The V gene end was trimmed by 5 bases and the J gene end by 8 bases; junction bases not matched to a gene: 6. CDR1 is MDHEN and CDR2 is SYDVKM in the germline V gene.

The chain is built from TRBV9 and TRBJ2-5, with 9 bases fitting TRBD2. The V segment lost 4 bases and the J segment 1 base; nucleotides outside the gene matches: 11. Germline CDR1 reads SGDLS; CDR2 reads YYNGEE. This CDR3 has 17 residues. Here the CDR3 reads CASSPRAGGPPQETQYF. The CDR3 DNA reads TGTGCCAGCAGCCCTCGAGCGGGGGGCCCCCCCCAAGAGACCCAGTACTTC. Complete variable domain (other parts from reference TRBV9 and TRBJ2-5): DSGVTQTPKHLITATGQRVTLRCSPRSGDLSVYWYQQSLDQGLQFLIQYYNGEERAKGNILERFSAQQFPDLHSELNLSSLELGDSALYFCASSPRAGGPPQETQYFGPGTRLLVL.

V gene TRBV18 combines with J gene TRBJ2-7; D ambiguous. This CDR3 spans 13 amino acids. The germline V gene has CDR1 KGHSH and CDR2 LQKENI. V gave up 3 bases and J gave up 7 bases, with 13 bases separating them. CDR3 in amino acids: CASSPFAASEQYF. Written as DNA, the CDR3 is TGTGCCAGCTCACCCTTTGCGGCTAGTGAGCAGTACTTC.

The genes are TRBV9 and TRBJ2-1, with 15 bases lining up with TRBD2. The V segment lost 7 bases and the J segment 9 bases; nucleotides outside the gene matches: 14. This CDR3 is 17 amino acids long. Germline CDR1 and CDR2: SGDLS and YYNGEE. This chain's CDR3 is CASGRRTSGGAGGEQFF. CDR3 nucleotides: TGTGCCAGCGGACGTCGGACTAGCGGGGGGGCGGGTGGTGAGCAGTTCTTC.

The chain couples TRBV28 to TRBJ1-5, with 7 positions matching TRBD1. Germline trimming cut 9 bases from V and 7 bases from J; bases unmatched to any gene: 12. CDR3 length: 14 amino acids. CDR1 and CDR2 from the germline V gene are MDHEN and SYDVKM. The CDR3 here is CARGEGGAGQPQHF. CDR3 in DNA: TGTGCCAGGGGGGAAGGGGGCGCAGGGCAGCCCCAGCATTTT.

In this sample, this clone turned up once. This chain links TRBV7-3 with TRBJ2-5; 9 nucleotides line up with TRBD1. Trimming took 5 bases from V and 5 from J; bases not matched to a gene: 9. Germline loops: CDR1 SGHTA, CDR2 FQGTGA. The CDR3 extends over 15 amino acids. The CDR3 here is CASSPNRGRIETQYF. The CDR3 DNA reads TGTGCCAGCAGCCCCAACAGGGGGCGCATTGAGACCCAGTACTTC.

There are a few counts of this clone. Its ends do not fully match the called genes, so a read error is possible. J is TRBJ2-7 and V is TRBV7-6; 7 nucleotides agree with TRBD2. Germline loops: CDR1 SGHVS, CDR2 FNYEAQ. This CDR3 spans 13 amino acids. The CDR3 sequence: CASSADRRAGSGF. The CDR3 bases are TGTGCCAGCAGCGCCGATAGGAGAGCGGGATCGGGCTTC. The variable domain in full, with the rest retrieved from reference TRBV7-6 and TRBJ2-7, is GAGVSQSPRYKVTKRGQDVALRCDPISGHVSLYWYRQALGQGPEFLTYFNYEAQQDKSGLPNDRFSAERPEGSISTLTIQRTEQRDSAMYRCASSADRRAGSGFGPGTRLTVT.

The rearrangement links TRBV7-3 to TRBJ2-3, with 14 bases lining up with TRBD2. Trimming cost V 2 bases and J 7 bases; bases outside gene matches: 5. This CDR3 comprises 16 residues. The germline V gene encodes CDR1 SGHTA and CDR2 FQGTGA. The CDR3 bases are TGTGCCAGCAGCTTAGGGGGGACTAGCGGGGGTAATACGCAGTATTTT. Translating it yields CASSLGGTSGGNTQYF.

The chain carries TRBV7-9 and TRBJ1-2; D possibly corresponds to TRBD1 (5 bases). The length of the CDR3 is 16 residues. The V and J ends lost 5 bases and 5 bases respectively, with 21 bases between them. In germline, CDR1 is SEHNR, CDR2 FQNEAQ (reference sequence). In DNA form, the CDR3 reads TGTGCCAGCAGCCCCCGAGTAGATTCAGGGTTTTATGGCTACACCTTC. It yields the protein CASSPRVDSGFYGYTF.

The V and J genes are TRBV10-3 and TRBJ1-3, with a tentative D call TRBD1 (6 bases). The germline gives CDR1 ENHRY, CDR2 SYGVKD. The CDR3 is 14 residues long. V dropped 7 bases and J dropped 1 base, with 11 bases sitting between them. The chain's CDR3 is CAITGQISGNTIYF. The CDR3 DNA reads as TGTGCCATCACCGGACAGATATCTGGAAACACCATATATTTT.

The chain uses TRBV7-3 and TRBJ2-7, with 8 positions matching TRBD1. Germline V gene data show CDR1 as SGHTA and CDR2 as FQGTGA. CDR3 length: 13 residues. Trimming took 6 bases from V and 4 from J; bases not matched to a gene: 5. CDR3 in DNA: TGTGCCAGCAGTTCGACAGGGGATTACGAGCAGTACTTC. It specifies CASSSTGDYEQYF.

This clone turned up a few times. The V and J genes are TRBV6-5 and TRBJ1-2; maybe TRBD1 (5 bases). Trimming removed 0 bases from V and 6 bases from J, with 14 bases in between. The CDR3 is made up of 15 amino acids. Per germline, CDR1 MNHEY and CDR2 SVGAGI. The CDR3 spells CASSYSLIRGDGYTF. The CDR3 DNA follows: TGTGCCAGCAGTTACTCCTTGATAAGGGGCGATGGCTACACCTTC.

The chain is built from TRBV5-1 and TRBJ2-5; 7 bases match TRBD2. V lost 0 bases to trimming and J lost 3 bases; unmatched junction nucleotides: 8. The CDR3 is 16 residues long. Per germline, CDR1 SGHRS and CDR2 YFSETQ. CDR3 in amino acids: CASSLGPSGGEETQYF. In nucleotides, the CDR3 is TGCGCCAGCAGCTTGGGTCCTAGCGGTGGTGAAGAGACCCAGTACTTC. Filled out from reference TRBV5-1 and TRBJ2-5, the complete variable domain reads KAGVTQTPRYLIKTRGQQVTLSCSPISGHRSVSWYQQTPGQGLQFLFEYFSETQRNKGNFPGRFSGRQFSNSRSEMNVSTLELGDSALYLCASSLGPSGGEETQYFGPGTRLLVL.

CDR3: CAGGVGEEYEQYF. CDR3 nucleotides: TGTGCCGGGGGGGTGGGGGAAGAATACGAGCAGTACTTC. This chain connects TRBV10-3 to TRBJ2-7, with 7 bases matching TRBD2. The length of the CDR3 is 13 residues. The junction had 11 bases not matched to a gene; V was cut back by 11 bases and J by 4 bases. Germline CDR1 ENHRY, CDR2 SYGVKD.

This clone was counted a few times. CDR3 loop: CATRGAVPLGEQYF. In DNA form, the CDR3 reads TGCGCCACCCGTGGGGCGGTGCCCTTGGGAGAGCAGTACTTC. The V gene is TRBV10-2, the J gene TRBJ2-7, with D possibly TRBD1 on 5 matching bases. Per germline, CDR1 WSHSY and CDR2 SAAADI. V was shortened by 10 bases and J by 7 bases, with 23 bases between the two germline ends. The CDR3 is 14 amino acids.

The V gene is TRBV5-1, the J gene TRBJ1-1, with D hard to call. The length of the CDR3 is 12 residues. Trimming cost V 4 bases and J 6 bases, with 10 bases left between them. From germline, CDR1 is SGHRS and CDR2 YFSETQ. The CDR3 DNA reads TGCGCCAGCAGCCACGGGAGTTCTGAAGCTTTCTTT. Amino acids: CASSHGSSEAFF.

This clone was counted between two and nine times. This chain uses TRBV18 with TRBJ1-2; 7 positions agree with TRBD1. The length of the CDR3 is 13 residues. Trimming at V came to 5 bases and at J to 6 bases, leaving 6 bases not matched to a gene. CDR1 and CDR2 (germline): KGHSH, LQKENI. Here the CDR3 reads CASSRQGHDGYTF. CDR3 coding DNA: TGTGCCAGCTCAAGACAGGGACATGATGGCTACACCTTC.

This chain links TRBV6-5 with TRBJ2-7, with D maybe TRBD2 (6 bases). V was pared by 8 bases and J by 0 bases, with 11 bases between. This CDR3 is 13 amino acids long. Germline V gives CDR1 MNHEY, CDR2 SVGAGI. CDR3 in DNA: TGTGCCAGCCGGGACTCCAACTCCTACGAGCAGTACTTC. Its translation is CASRDSNSYEQYF.